Each of the 28 T cell receptor beta chains below was sequenced from the same sample in a study of blood T cell repertoires in COVID-19. Profiled with immunoSEQ multiplex PCR; TCRdb holds only in-frame clones, not every one. The table lists tens of thousands of clones, approximately 80% of them singletons. Sequencing was performed on peripheral blood. The receptors here all came from a woman of 80 years or more with active or convalescent COVID-19.

The sample holds a few counts of this clone. V and J are TRBV10-1 and TRBJ1-1; D is undetermined. Trimming removed 6 bases from V and 1 base from J, with 9 bases in between. The CDR3 contains 13 residues. Germline-derived CDR1 and CDR2 are WNHNN and SYGVQD (reference sequence). In DNA, the CDR3 is TGCGCCAGCAGGCGGGAGACGAACACTGAAGCTTTCTTT. Protein sequence: CASRRETNTEAFF.

This clone was seen a single time. J is TRBJ1-2 and V is TRBV12-3 or TRBV12-4, with 7 nucleotides matching TRBD1. The CDR3 totals 13 residues. V was pared by 7 bases and J by 5 bases, with 7 bases of the junction left unmatched. The CDR3 spells CASTEGQNYGYTF. The CDR3 DNA reads TGTGCCAGCACCGAGGGACAGAATTATGGCTACACCTTC.

This clone was detected once. V and J are TRBV7-9 and TRBJ1-2; no firm D call. Per germline, CDR1 SEHNR and CDR2 FQNEAQ (reference sequence). This CDR3 has 14 amino acids. V shed 0 bases and J shed 5 bases, with 10 bases lying between them. Written as DNA, the CDR3 is TGTGCCAGCAGCTTAGCGGGCACGGGGTATGGCTACACCTTC. It codes for CASSLAGTGYGYTF.

This chain joins TRBV6-5 and TRBJ1-2; D is undetermined. CDR1 is MNHEY and CDR2 is SVGAGI in the germline V gene. CDR3 length: 14 amino acids. The ends were cut back, 6 bases at V and 5 bases at J, with 16 bases in the middle. In DNA form, the CDR3 reads TGTGCCAGCAGCCTTACTCCCTCCCGGTATGGCTACACCTTC. As protein: CASSLTPSRYGYTF.

The chain employs TRBV5-1 and TRBJ1-3, with D maybe TRBD1 (5 bases). The germline V gene has CDR1 SGHRS and CDR2 YFSETQ. V lost 4 bases and J 2 bases, leaving 13 bases between the germline ends. This CDR3 has 15 residues. The CDR3 nucleotides are TGCGCCAGCAGCCTCAGCGACAGTACTGGAAACACCATATATTTT. As protein: CASSLSDSTGNTIYF.

This clone was counted only a few times. This chain links TRBV29-1 with TRBJ1-5; tentatively, D is TRBD1 (5 bases). CDR3 length: 16 amino acids. V lost 3 bases and J 3 bases, leaving 18 bases between the germline ends. Germline V lookup: CDR1 SQVTM, CDR2 ANQGSEA. The CDR3 spells CSVDRAGFSSNQPQHF. The CDR3 DNA follows: TGCAGCGTTGACAGGGCAGGATTTAGTTCCAATCAGCCCCAGCATTTT.

The chain couples TRBV25-1 to TRBJ1-2, with D unresolved. Trimming took off 0 bases at V and 11 bases at J, with 13 bases between the two ends. CDR3 length equals 13 residues. CDR1 MGHDK and CDR2 SYGVNS come from the germline V gene. CDR3 nucleotides: TGTGCCAGCAGTGAATATGGCAACCATCATTACACCTTC. This codes for CASSEYGNHHYTF.

This clone has a count of ten or more. V and J are TRBV6-6 and TRBJ1-4, with D unclear. The ends were cut back, 7 bases at V and 8 bases at J, with 14 bases in the middle. CDR1 is MNHNY and CDR2 is SVGAGI in the germline V gene (reference sequence). CDR3 length equals 13 residues. The CDR3 bases are TGTGCCAGCAAGAGTAGTAACTCCGAAAAACTGTTTTTT. Translated, it gives CASKSSNSEKLFF.

The chain employs TRBV11-2 and TRBJ2-6; 12 bases align to TRBD2. The germline gives CDR1 SGHAT, CDR2 FQNNGV. V lost 5 bases, J lost 3 bases, and 8 bases stayed unmatched. The length of the CDR3 is 18 residues. The CDR3 loop reads CASSPSLAGGGGANVLTF. CDR3 nucleotide sequence: TGTGCCAGCAGCCCATCCCTAGCGGGGGGGGGTGGGGCCAACGTCCTGACTTTC. Complete variable domain (other parts from reference TRBV11-2 and TRBJ2-6): EAGVAQSPRYKIIEKRQSVAFWCNPISGHATLYWYQQILGQGPKLLIQFQNNGVVDDSQLPKDRFSAERLKGVDSTLKIQPAKLEDSAVYLCASSPSLAGGGGANVLTFGAGSRLTVL.

This clone was seen only once. The rearrangement uses TRBV19 and TRBJ2-5; possibly TRBD1 for D (5 bases). From germline, CDR1 is LNHDA and CDR2 SQIVND (reference sequence). This CDR3 has 13 residues. V lost 5 bases and J lost 4, with 11 bases in between. In nucleotides, the CDR3 is TGTGCCAGTAGTGCCAGGGTGAGAGAGACCCAGTACTTC. It is translated as CASSARVRETQYF.

V and J are TRBV16 and TRBJ1-2; the D is unclear. CDR1 KGHSY and CDR2 FQNENV come from the germline V gene. The length of the CDR3 is 15 residues. Trimming shortened V by 0 bases and J by 0 bases, and 8 bases separated the two germline ends. The CDR3 DNA reads TGTGCCAGCAGCCAATCCTACAGTCCTAACTATGGCTACACCTTC. Its protein product is CASSQSYSPNYGYTF.

The rearrangement links TRBV19 to TRBJ2-5, with TRBD1 matching over 9 bases. The CDR3 has 13 residues. Trimming removed 8 bases from V and 5 bases from J; junction bases left unmatched: 6. Germline assignment: CDR1 LNHDA and CDR2 SQIVND (reference sequence). The CDR3 is CASRTGVGETQYF. The CDR3 DNA is TGTGCCAGTCGGACAGGGGTTGGGGAGACCCAGTACTTC.

The chain links TRBV5-4 to TRBJ1-3; 7 bases are a match to TRBD1. V shed 3 bases, J shed 6 bases, and the junction held 9 bases outside the gene matches. From germline, CDR1 is SGHNT and CDR2 YYREEE (reference sequence). The CDR3 extends over 15 amino acids. In DNA, the CDR3 is TGTGCCAGCAGCTCTCCTTATACAGGGGAAAACACCATATATTTT. It codes for CASSSPYTGENTIYF.

This clone was counted only a few times. This chain connects TRBV7-9 to TRBJ1-6; no clear D. The V gene lost 2 bases and the J gene lost 10 bases, with 15 bases spanning the gap. Germline values: CDR1 SEHNR, CDR2 FQNEAQ (reference sequence). The CDR3 is 15 residues long. CDR3 in DNA: TGTGCCAGCAGCTTAAATGGTATTGGAGACTCACCCCTCCACTTT. Protein product: CASSLNGIGDSPLHF.

V gene TRBV29-1 combines with J gene TRBJ2-7; 8 nucleotides agree with TRBD1. Trimming cost V 1 base and J 1 base; bases outside gene matches: 6. The CDR3 runs to 15 residues. Germline V CDR1 and CDR2: SQVTM, ANQGSEA. Here the CDR3 reads CSVEVRDRWSYEQYF. Here the CDR3 DNA reads TGCAGCGTTGAAGTCCGGGACAGGTGGTCCTACGAGCAGTACTTC.

The CDR3 region has the DNA TGTGCCAGTATGTTCCGTGGAGGAGGCAGCACAGATACGCAGTATTTT. This gives the protein CASMFRGGGSTDTQYF. The chain combines TRBV19 with TRBJ2-3; weak D call: TRBD2 (5 bases). From germline, CDR1 is LNHDA and CDR2 SQIVND (reference sequence). CDR3 size: 16 residues. The V and J ends lost 7 bases and 0 bases respectively, with 17 bases between them.

This sequence joins TRBV5-6 and TRBJ2-7; D is ambiguous. Trimming removed 4 bases from V and 1 base from J, with 15 bases in between. The CDR3 contains 15 residues. In germline, CDR1 is SGHDT, CDR2 YYEEEE. This CDR3 is CASSRYGFGSYEQYF. The CDR3 DNA follows: TGTGCCAGCAGCCGATACGGGTTTGGATCCTACGAGCAGTACTTC.

The chain combines TRBV7-2 with TRBJ2-5, with D maybe TRBD1 (5 bases). The CDR3 spans 14 residues. The V and J ends lost 1 base and 5 bases respectively, with 11 bases between them. Germline V gene data show CDR1 as SGHTA and CDR2 as FQGNSA. The CDR3 spells CASSLGGRVETQYF. In DNA, the CDR3 is TGTGCCAGCAGCTTAGGGGGCCGGGTGGAGACCCAGTACTTC.

This clone occurred a few times. The chain combines TRBV5-6 with TRBJ1-1; maybe TRBD1 (5 bases). This CDR3 is built from 13 residues. Trimming pared 6 bases from V and 1 base from J, leaving 10 bases between. Germline CDR1 SGHDT, CDR2 YYEEEE. CDR3 loop: CASKRGTNTEAFF. CDR3 in DNA: TGTGCCAGCAAAAGGGGAACGAACACTGAAGCTTTCTTT.

This chain joins TRBV5-1 and TRBJ1-4, with TRBD1 matching 7 bases. CDR3 length: 14 residues. Germline lookup yields CDR1 SGHRS and CDR2 YFSETQ. Trimming took 0 bases from V and 6 from J; bases not matched to a gene: 2. The CDR3, as DNA: TGCGCCAGCAGCTTGGTTCAGGGGGATGAAAAACTGTTTTTT. Protein: CASSLVQGDEKLFF.

The chain uses TRBV30 and TRBJ1-1; the match to TRBD1 covers 9 bases. The germline V gene encodes CDR1 GTSNPN and CDR2 SVGIG (reference sequence). The CDR3 length is 17 residues. Trimming cost V 1 base and J 1 base; bases outside gene matches: 10. The DNA for the CDR3 is TGTGCCTGGAGTGGTACCCGGACAGGGGCCCCGAACACTGAAGCTTTCTTT. Its translation is CAWSGTRTGAPNTEAFF.

This chain uses TRBV24-1 with TRBJ1-4; tentative D call: TRBD1 (6 bases). This CDR3 is built from 11 residues. V dropped 10 bases and J dropped 9 bases, with 11 bases sitting between them. Germline loops: CDR1 KGHDR, CDR2 SFDVKD. CDR3 region: CATRGTKKLFF. In DNA, the CDR3 is TGTGCCACTCGAGGGACAAAAAAACTGTTTTTT.

The rearrangement uses TRBV4-1 and TRBJ2-1, with D possibly being TRBD2 (5 bases). The CDR3 totals 15 residues. Trimming removed 2 bases from V and 0 bases from J, with 8 bases in between. CDR1 and CDR2 from the germline V gene are MGHRA and YSYEKL. The CDR3 DNA reads as TGCGCCAGCAGCCAACACGAGGGCTCCTACAATGAGCAGTTCTTC. Protein: CASSQHEGSYNEQFF.

The chain joins TRBV5-4 to TRBJ2-3, with TRBD2 matching over 9 bases. The CDR3 covers 15 residues. Germline V gene sequence: CDR1 SGHNT, CDR2 YYREEE (reference sequence). The V and J ends lost 4 bases and 4 bases, in that order; junction bases with no gene match: 7. CDR3 residues: CASSRWRGGADTQYF. The CDR3 DNA is TGTGCCAGCAGCCGGTGGCGGGGGGGCGCAGATACGCAGTATTTT.

This clone was picked up one time. The V gene is TRBV7-9, the J gene TRBJ1-1, with D possibly being TRBD1 (5 bases). Germline values: CDR1 SEHNR, CDR2 FQNEAQ (reference sequence). This CDR3 comprises 11 residues. The V end lost 7 bases, the J end lost 11 bases, and 14 bases lay between the germline ends. This CDR3 is CASTSGGDAFF. Here the CDR3 DNA reads TGTGCCAGCACCTCCGGGGGGGACGCTTTCTTT.

This clone was found once. The V and J genes are TRBV29-1 and TRBJ1-6; 10 bases fit TRBD1. The ends lost 5 bases at V and 7 bases at J; junction bases unmatched: 5. Germline V lookup: CDR1 SQVTM, CDR2 ANQGSEA. The CDR3 has 14 amino acids. The CDR3 region is CSVSLTGGNSPLHF. CDR3 in DNA: TGCAGCGTTTCCTTGACAGGGGGCAATTCACCCCTCCACTTT.

There are a few counts of this clone. The chain joins TRBV10-3 to TRBJ1-3; D not resolved. The CDR3 totals 17 residues. Trimming removed 0 bases at V and 0 bases at J, with 12 bases between. CDR1 and CDR2 from the germline V gene are ENHRY and SYGVKD. The CDR3 bases are TGTGCCATCAGTGAGTCGATAGGAGAAAACTCTGGAAACACCATATATTTT. Protein: CAISESIGENSGNTIYF.

CDR3: CASSLDPSGEAFF. CDR3 DNA: TGTGCCAGCAGCTTAGATCCGTCAGGTGAAGCTTTCTTT. The genes are TRBV11-3 and TRBJ1-1; D is undetermined. The CDR3 contains 13 residues. In germline, CDR1 is SGHNT, CDR2 YENEEA. V gave up 0 bases and J gave up 7 bases, with 9 bases separating them. The full variable domain, completed using reference TRBV11-3 and TRBJ1-1, is EAGVVQSPRYKIIEKKQPVAFWCNPISGHNTLYWYLQNLGQGPELLIRYENEEAVDDSQLPKDRFSAERLKGVDSTLKIQPAELGDSAVYLCASSLDPSGEAFFGQGTRLTVV.